The sequence of this T cell receptor beta chain was determined in a study of T cells after yellow fever vaccination. Generation of TCR cDNA used 5'RACE template switching (which added a universal primer site and UMIs). TCRdb itself ran the 5' RACE reads through MiXCR, one entry per CDR3 protein. The sample contains about 63,000 distinct CDR3 sequences, 7.4% of which appear only once. The table lists this clonotype with many counts. What it binds is unknown. Study-level points and caveats: The study noted that FACS-sorted repertoires could contain abundant clonotypes contaminating from the bulk population. CD4 and CD8 compartments shared a small share of clonotypes. Post-booster repertoires again held most primary-vaccination clones (around 95% CD4, roughly 88% CD8).

The input for sequencing was CD8+ T cells sorted from PBMCs, taken 15 days after the yellow fever booster vaccination. The sequence was collected from a man aged 25 to 45 who received the YFV17D yellow fever vaccine.

The CDR3 spells CAIGGLDSNQPQHF. CDR3 sequence (DNA): TGTGCCATCGGGGGACTTGATAGCAATCAGCCCCAGCATTTT. The chain links TRBV10-3 to TRBJ1-5, with a possible D match to TRBD1 (5 bases). CDR3 length: 14 residues. V was cut by 8 bases and J by 0 bases, with 11 bases left in between. The germline V gene has CDR1 ENHRY and CDR2 SYGVKD.